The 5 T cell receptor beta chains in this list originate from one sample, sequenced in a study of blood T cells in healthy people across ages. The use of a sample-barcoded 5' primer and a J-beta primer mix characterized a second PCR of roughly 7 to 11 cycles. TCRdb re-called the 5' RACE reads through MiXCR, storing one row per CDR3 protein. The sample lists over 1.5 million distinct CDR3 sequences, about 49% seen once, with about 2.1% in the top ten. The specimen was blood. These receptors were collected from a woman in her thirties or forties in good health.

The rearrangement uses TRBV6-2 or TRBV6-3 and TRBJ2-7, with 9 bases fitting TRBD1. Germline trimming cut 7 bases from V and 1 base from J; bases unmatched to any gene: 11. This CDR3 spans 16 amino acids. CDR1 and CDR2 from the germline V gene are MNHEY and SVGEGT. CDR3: CASTASGTGWSYEQYF. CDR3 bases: TGTGCCAGCACCGCCTCCGGGACAGGGTGGTCCTACGAGCAGTACTTC.

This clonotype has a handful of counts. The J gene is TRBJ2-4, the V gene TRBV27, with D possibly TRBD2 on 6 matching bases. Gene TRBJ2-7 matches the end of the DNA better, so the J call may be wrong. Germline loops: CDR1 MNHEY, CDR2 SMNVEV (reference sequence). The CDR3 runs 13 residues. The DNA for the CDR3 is TGTGCCAGCAGTTTACGCGGGACGGGCGAGCAGTACTTC. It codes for CASSLRGTGEQYF.

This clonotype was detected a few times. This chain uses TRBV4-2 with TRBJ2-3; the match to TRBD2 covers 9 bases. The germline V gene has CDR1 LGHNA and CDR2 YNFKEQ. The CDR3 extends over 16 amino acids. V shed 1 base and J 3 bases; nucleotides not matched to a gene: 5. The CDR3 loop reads CASSQGGGGGTDTQYF. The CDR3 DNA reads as TGTGCCAGCAGCCAAGGGGGCGGGGGGGGAACAGATACGCAGTATTTT.

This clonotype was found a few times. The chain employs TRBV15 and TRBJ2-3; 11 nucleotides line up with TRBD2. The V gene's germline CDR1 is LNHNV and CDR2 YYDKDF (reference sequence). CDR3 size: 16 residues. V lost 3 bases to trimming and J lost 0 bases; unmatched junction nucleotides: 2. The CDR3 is CATSRGLAVSTDTQYF. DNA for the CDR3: TGTGCCACCAGCAGGGGACTAGCGGTTAGCACAGATACGCAGTATTTT. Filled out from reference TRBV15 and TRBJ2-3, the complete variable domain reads DAMVIQNPRYQVTQFGKPVTLSCSQTLNHNVMYWYQQKSSQAPKLLFHYYDKDFNNEADTPDNFQSRRPNTSFCFLDIRSPGLGDTAMYLCATSRGLAVSTDTQYFGPGTRLTVL.

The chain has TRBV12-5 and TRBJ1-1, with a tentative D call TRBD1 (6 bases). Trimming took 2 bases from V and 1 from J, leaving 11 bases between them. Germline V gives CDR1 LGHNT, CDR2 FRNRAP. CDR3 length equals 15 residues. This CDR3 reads CASGLWRGRNTEAFF. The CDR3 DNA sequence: TGTGCTAGTGGTTTGTGGCGGGGGCGGAACACTGAAGCTTTCTTT.